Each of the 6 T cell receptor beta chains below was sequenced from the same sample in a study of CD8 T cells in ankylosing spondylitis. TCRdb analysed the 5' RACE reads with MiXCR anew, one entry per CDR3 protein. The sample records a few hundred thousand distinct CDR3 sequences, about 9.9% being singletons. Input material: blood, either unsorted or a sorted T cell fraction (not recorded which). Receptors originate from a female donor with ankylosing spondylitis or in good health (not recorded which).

In nucleotides, the CDR3 is TGCAGCCCTATAGGGGCAGGGAACACAGATACGCAGTATTTT. Translating gives CSPIGAGNTDTQYF. The J gene is TRBJ2-3, the V gene TRBV20-1, with D perhaps TRBD1 (5 bases). Germline-derived CDR1 and CDR2 are DFQATT and SNEGSKA (reference sequence). CDR3 size: 14 residues.

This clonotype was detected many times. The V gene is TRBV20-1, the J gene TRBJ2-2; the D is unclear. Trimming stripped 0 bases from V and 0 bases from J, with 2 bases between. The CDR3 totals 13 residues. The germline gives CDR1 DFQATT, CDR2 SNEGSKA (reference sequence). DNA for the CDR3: TGCAGTGCTAGAGAAGCGAACACCGGGGAGCTGTTTTTT. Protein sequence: CSAREANTGELFF.

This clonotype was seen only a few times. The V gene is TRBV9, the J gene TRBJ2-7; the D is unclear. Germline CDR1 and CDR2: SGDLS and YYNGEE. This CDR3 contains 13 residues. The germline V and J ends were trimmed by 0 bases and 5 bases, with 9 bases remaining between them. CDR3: CASSVDGVHEQYF. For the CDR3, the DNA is TGTGCCAGCAGCGTAGATGGGGTCCACGAGCAGTACTTC.

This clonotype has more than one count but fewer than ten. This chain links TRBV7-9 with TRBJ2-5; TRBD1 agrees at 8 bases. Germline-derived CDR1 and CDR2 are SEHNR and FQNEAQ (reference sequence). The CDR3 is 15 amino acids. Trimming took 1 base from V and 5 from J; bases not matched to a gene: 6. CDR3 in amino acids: CASSLVAGGLETQYF. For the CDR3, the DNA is TGTGCCAGCAGCTTAGTGGCAGGGGGCTTGGAGACCCAGTACTTC.

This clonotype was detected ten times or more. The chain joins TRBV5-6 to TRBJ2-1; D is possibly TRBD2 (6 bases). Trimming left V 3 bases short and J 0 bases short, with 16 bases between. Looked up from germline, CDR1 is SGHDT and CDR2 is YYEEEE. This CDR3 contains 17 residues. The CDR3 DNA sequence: TGTGCCAGCAGCTCGACACTAGCAGTAAGCTCCTACAATGAGCAGTTCTTC. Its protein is CASSSTLAVSSYNEQFF.

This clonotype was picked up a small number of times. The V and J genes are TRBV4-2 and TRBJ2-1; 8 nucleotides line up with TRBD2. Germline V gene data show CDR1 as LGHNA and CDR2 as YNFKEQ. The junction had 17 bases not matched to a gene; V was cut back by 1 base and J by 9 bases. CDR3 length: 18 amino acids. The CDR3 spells CASSQVRSKRGPTVEQFF. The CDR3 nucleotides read TGTGCCAGCAGCCAAGTCCGGTCTAAGCGGGGGCCCACCGTTGAGCAGTTCTTC.